The 20 T cell receptor beta chains listed next were all sequenced from one sample in a study of blood T cell repertoires in COVID-19. The protocol was immunoSEQ multiplex PCR, while the TCRdb copy is restricted to in-frame clones and leaves out a portion. This sample has about 140,000 clones, with 80% found just once. Source material: peripheral blood. The receptors were sampled from a man aged 65 to 85 who had recovered from COVID-19.

The V call is TRBV6-5, the J call TRBJ2-7; D may be TRBD2 (7 bases). The germline gives CDR1 MNHEY, CDR2 SVGAGI. The CDR3 runs 14 residues. The V end was cut by 10 bases, the J end by 2 bases, with 18 bases between. The CDR3 DNA is TGTGCCACCAAGGGGGACTACCCCGCCTACGAGCAGTACTTC. This gives the protein CATKGDYPAYEQYF.

The V call is TRBV19, the J call TRBJ2-5, with 8 bases that match TRBD2. V shed 1 base, J shed 0 bases, and the junction held 7 bases outside the gene matches. The germline gives CDR1 LNHDA, CDR2 SQIVND (reference sequence). There are 17 residues in the CDR3. CDR3 nucleotides: TGTGCCAGTAGTATAGGGGGACTAGAAGAGTACCAAGAGACCCAGTACTTC. Translating gives CASSIGGLEEYQETQYF. The whole variable domain, filled in from reference TRBV19 and TRBJ2-5, reads DGGITQSPKYLFRKEGQNVTLSCEQNLNHDAMYWYRQDPGQGLRLIYYSQIVNDFQKGDIAEGYSVSREKKESFPLTVTSAQKNPTAFYLCASSIGGLEEYQETQYFGPGTRLLVL.

The chain recombines TRBV27 with TRBJ2-1, with D possibly being TRBD2 (5 bases). The germline CDR1 and CDR2 sequences are MNHEY and SMNVEV (reference sequence). Trimming took 3 bases from V and 7 from J, leaving 13 bases between them. There are 14 residues in the CDR3. The CDR3 protein is CASSLSGMINEQFF. CDR3 nucleotide sequence: TGTGCCAGCAGTTTGTCGGGAATGATAAATGAGCAGTTCTTC.

The chain uses TRBV5-6 and TRBJ1-3; 7 bases agree with TRBD1. With V trimmed by 4 bases and J by 1 base, 2 bases remained unmatched. Germline V gives CDR1 SGHDT, CDR2 YYEEEE. This CDR3 spans 14 amino acids. CDR3 loop: CASSLGQSGNTIYF. The CDR3 DNA is TGTGCCAGCAGCCTGGGACAGTCTGGAAACACCATATATTTT.

This chain links TRBV21-1 with TRBJ2-5; the tabulated D call, TRBD2, remains unverified against the DNA. TRBV21-1 represents a pseudogene. CDR3 size: 16 residues. CDR3 region: CASSNPDGDLTRPQYF. The CDR3, as DNA: TGTGCCAGCAGCAACCCCGACGGAGACCTAACGAGGCCCCAGTACTTC.

The chain has TRBV14 and TRBJ1-4; D is unclear. The germline CDR1 and CDR2 sequences are SGHDN and FVKESK. The V end was cut by 1 base, the J end by 2 bases, with 11 bases between. The CDR3 has 16 residues. CDR3 loop: CASSQGSSGTNEKLFF. The CDR3 region has the DNA TGTGCCAGCAGCCAAGGTTCGAGCGGGACTAATGAAAAACTGTTTTTT.

The chain couples TRBV18 to TRBJ2-1; TRBD2 agrees at 10 bases. The CDR3 loop spans 17 amino acids. Germline values: CDR1 KGHSH, CDR2 LQKENI. The trim removed 4 bases at V and 0 bases at J, leaving 6 bases unmatched. CDR3 sequence reads: CASSQPLAGSSYNEQFF. CDR3 DNA: TGTGCCAGCTCACAGCCACTAGCGGGGAGCTCCTACAATGAGCAGTTCTTC.

The V and J genes are TRBV5-1 and TRBJ1-2; TRBD1 agrees at 7 bases. Germline CDR1 is SGHRS and CDR2 is YFSETQ. The V segment lost 4 bases and the J segment 4 bases; nucleotides outside the gene matches: 10. The CDR3 is 15 amino acids. CDR3 nucleotide sequence: TGCGCCAGCAGCACAACAGGGGTAGGGAGCTATGGCTACACCTTC. Translated: CASSTTGVGSYGYTF.

The V call is TRBV12-3 or TRBV12-4, the J call TRBJ1-2; tentatively, D is TRBD1 (5 bases). This CDR3 is 11 amino acids long. Trimming removed 5 bases at V and 10 bases at J, with 11 bases between. CDR3: CASSQDTHYTF. In nucleotides, the CDR3 is TGTGCCAGCAGTCAGGACACGCACTACACCTTC.

The gene calls are TRBV7-2 and TRBJ2-1; TRBD2 might be the D (6 bases). CDR1 is SGHTA, CDR2 FQGNSA, per germline. This CDR3 comprises 16 residues. Trimming cost V 5 bases and J 7 bases, with 21 bases left between them. The DNA for the CDR3 is TGTGCCAGCAGCGCCCGGGACTCGCCTACAATGAATGAGCAGTTCTTC. It translates to CASSARDSPTMNEQFF.

V is TRBV27 and J is TRBJ1-2; TRBD1 might be the D (6 bases). The CDR3 length is 15 residues. V lost 5 bases and J 7 bases, leaving 20 bases between the germline ends. Germline-derived CDR1 and CDR2 are MNHEY and SMNVEV (reference sequence). CDR3 nucleotide sequence: TGTGCCAGCAGTCCCCGGGACACCCCTTCAACTGGCTACACCTTC. It yields the protein CASSPRDTPSTGYTF.

The chain recombines TRBV20-1 with TRBJ1-5; 7 bases line up with TRBD1. CDR1 is DFQATT, CDR2 SNEGSKA, per germline (reference sequence). Germline trimming cut 3 bases from V and 5 bases from J; bases unmatched to any gene: 13. This CDR3 has 16 residues. DNA of the CDR3: TGCAGTGCTAGTCCGCTTACAGGGGAAGATTATCAGCCCCAGCATTTT. Amino acid sequence: CSASPLTGEDYQPQHF.

The CDR3 DNA follows: TGTGCCAGCTCCCAGGGACTCGACTACAATGAGCAGTTCTTC. This sequence encodes CASSQGLDYNEQFF. The V and J genes are TRBV27 and TRBJ2-1; possible D gene TRBD2, 6 bases. The V gene lost 8 bases and the J gene lost 3 bases, with 14 bases spanning the gap. The CDR3 totals 14 residues. The germline gives CDR1 MNHEY, CDR2 SMNVEV (reference sequence).

V gene TRBV5-6 combines with J gene TRBJ2-2; 11 bases are shared with TRBD2. J lost 5 bases, V lost 4 bases, and 7 bases had no gene match. CDR3 length: 16 residues. CDR1 and CDR2 (germline): SGHDT, YYEEEE. The CDR3 nucleotides are TGTGCCAGCAGCCCGGGGACTAGCGGTAGGACCGGGGAGCTGTTTTTT. Its protein product is CASSPGTSGRTGELFF.

The chain carries TRBV6-5 and TRBJ2-7, with 8 bases fitting TRBD2. The CDR3 totals 13 residues. V gave up 2 bases and J gave up 7 bases; unmatched junction bases: 4. Germline CDR1 is MNHEY and CDR2 is SVGAGI. The CDR3 sequence: CASSYREGLEQYF. CDR3 bases: TGTGCCAGCAGTTACCGGGAGGGGTTGGAGCAGTACTTC.

This chain links TRBV6-4 with TRBJ2-2; no firm D call. The germline V and J ends were trimmed by 0 bases and 6 bases, with 5 bases remaining between them. CDR1 and CDR2 from the germline V gene are MRHNA and SNTAGT. The CDR3 contains 13 residues. CDR3 residues: CASSDSGPGELFF. Written as DNA, the CDR3 is TGTGCCAGCAGTGACTCTGGGCCCGGGGAGCTGTTTTTT.

The chain uses TRBV6-2 or TRBV6-3 and TRBJ1-1, with D uncertain. The length of the CDR3 is 17 residues. The V gene's germline CDR1 is MNHEY and CDR2 SVGEGT. The V and J ends lost 0 bases and 1 base respectively, with 15 bases between them. This CDR3 reads CASSYSGRTAGNTEAFF. The CDR3 DNA sequence: TGTGCCAGCAGTTACTCGGGGAGAACTGCTGGGAACACTGAAGCTTTCTTT.

The CDR3 loop is CASNSGLAYNEQFF. CDR3 nucleotide sequence: TGTGCCAGCAACTCCGGTCTAGCCTACAATGAGCAGTTCTTC. The chain joins TRBV27 to TRBJ2-1; no definite D call. The CDR3 is 14 residues long. Per the germline V gene, CDR1 is MNHEY and CDR2 is SMNVEV (reference sequence). Trimming stripped 7 bases from V and 2 bases from J, with 12 bases between.

To note about this clone: The identical CDR3 is also encoded by other nucleotide sequences in the sample. The chain carries TRBV27 and TRBJ1-2, with 7 bases aligning to TRBD1. CDR1 and CDR2 from the germline V gene are MNHEY and SMNVEV (reference sequence). With 6 bases clipped from V and 2 bases from J, the junction kept 3 bases outside the gene matches. The CDR3 spans 13 residues. The CDR3 is CASSSGQNYGYTF. CDR3 coding DNA: TGTGCCAGCAGCTCGGGACAGAACTATGGCTACACCTTC.

The chain recombines TRBV19 with TRBJ2-1; TRBD2 matches 8 bases. The CDR3 has 17 residues. Losses at the gene ends were 0 bases for V and 1 base for J; bases not matched to a gene: 5. Per germline, CDR1 LNHDA and CDR2 SQIVND (reference sequence). CDR3 coding DNA: TGTGCCAGTAGTATAGAGACTAGCGTGTTTTCCTACAATGAGCAGTTCTTC. Translated, it gives CASSIETSVFSYNEQFF.